A selection of T cell receptor beta chains follows, all from one sample in a study of human T cells and chemical hapten exposure. TCRdb reprocessed the RACE reads with MiXCR, giving one entry per CDR3 protein. The sample has about 380,000 distinct CDR3 sequences; approximately 5% are singletons. The sequencing used whole blood, collected in connection with sensitization to the hapten diphenylcyclopropenone (DPC). These receptors were taken from a woman aged 45-65 years with alopecia areata. Some clones in this sample may be carry-over from other donors' samples. The CDR3 runs from the conserved cysteine through the conserved F or W. Fields, in order: J gene, V gene, clone size, D gene, CDR3 DNA, CDR3 protein. D genes are given only for firm matches. Clone size is given for some rows only: seen once, a few or many times, or a class if the clone is expanded.

TRBJ1-1 | TRBV20-1 | - | - | TGCAGTGCTAGTGGGGACCTTGTGAACACTGAAGCTTTCTTT | CSASGDLVNTEAFF
TRBJ2-7 | TRBV7-2 | - | - | TGTGCCAGCAGCTTTGCCCCGGGGCGGGGGCGTACGGACGAGCAGTACTTC | CASSFAPGRGRTDEQYF
TRBJ2-2 | TRBV9 | many | - | TGTGCCAGCAGCGGACAGAACACCGGGGAGCTGTTTTTT | CASSGQNTGELFF
TRBJ2-2 | TRBV5-4 | - | - | TGTGCCAGCAGCTTGGTCCCTCCGGGAACCACCGGGGAGCTGTTTTTT | CASSLVPPGTTGELFF
TRBJ2-1 | TRBV11-2 | many | TRBD1 | TGTGCCAGCAGCTTGGGACAGTTCAATGAGCAGTTCTTC | CASSLGQFNEQFF
TRBJ2-1 | TRBV7-2 | many | - | TGTGCCAGCAGCGCTAGCCCCTCTGTTATTTCCTACAATGAGCAGTTCTTC | CASSASPSVISYNEQFF
TRBJ1-2 | TRBV7-9 | - | - | TGTGCCAGCAGCTTACTTAATGCACCTGGTGATGGCTACACCTTC | CASSLLNAPGDGYTF
TRBJ2-7 | TRBV7-6 | - | TRBD2 | TGTGCCAGCAGTTATGAGACTACCGGACTAGCGGACGAGCAGTACTTC | CASSYETTGLADEQYF
TRBJ1-1 | TRBV6-5 | few | - | TGTGCCAGCAGTTACGCGGGGGACGGGGTGAACACTGAAGCTTTCTTT | CASSYAGDGVNTEAFF
TRBJ2-5 | TRBV7-9 | many | - | TGTGCCAGCAGCTTAGTCTCAGGGCGGGAGACCCAGTACTTC | CASSLVSGRETQYF
TRBJ1-5 | TRBV6-6 | - | TRBD1 | TGTGCCAGCAGCCCCGGGACAGGGTTTCAGCCCCAGCATTTT | CASSPGTGFQPQHF
TRBJ1-4 | TRBV2 | - | - | TGTGCCAGCAGTGAATTCGGGGGTAGTGCTGAAAAACTGTTTTTT | CASSEFGGSAEKLFF
TRBJ2-6 | TRBV6-2/TRBV6-3 | many | - | TGTGCCAGCAGTCAGTACTCTGGGGCCAACGTCCTGACTTTC | CASSQYSGANVLTF
TRBJ2-7 | TRBV4-3 | - | TRBD2 | TGCGCCAGCAGCCAAGAGCGGGGGTCCTACGAGCAGTACTTC | CASSQERGSYEQYF
TRBJ1-1 | TRBV12-3/TRBV12-4 | few | - | TGTGCCAGCAGTCTTTGGGGCCCGAACACTGAAGCTTTCTTT | CASSLWGPNTEAFF
TRBJ1-2 | TRBV5-1 | many | - | TGCGCCAGCAGCTTGAGTTTACAGAACTATGGCTACACCTTC | CASSLSLQNYGYTF
TRBJ2-7 | TRBV27 | many | - | TGTGCCAGCTCCTCCAGGGGAAACGAGCAGTACTTC | CASSSRGNEQYF
TRBJ2-3 | TRBV4-1 | many | TRBD1 | TGCGCCAGCAGCCAAGATTCAGGGGGCTTACGAGATACGCAGTATTTT | CASSQDSGGLRDTQYF
TRBJ1-1 | TRBV6-6 | few | - | TGTGCCAGCAGTTACCTAAGGACAAAGAACACTGAAGCTTTCTTT | CASSYLRTKNTEAFF
TRBJ2-1 | TRBV4-2 | few | TRBD2 | TGTGCCAGCAGCCAAGATCTAGCGGCTACCTACAATGAGCAGTTCTTC | CASSQDLAATYNEQFF
TRBJ1-1 | TRBV7-9 | many | - | TGTGCCAGCAGCGAACAGGGAGTTGGCACTGAAGCTTTCTTT | CASSEQGVGTEAFF
TRBJ2-7 | TRBV12-3/TRBV12-4 | many | TRBD2 | TGTGCCAGCAGTGACCCCGGGCTAGCGGGAGACGAGCAGTACTTC | CASSDPGLAGDEQYF
TRBJ1-2 | TRBV7-9 | many | - | TGTGCCGTCGGAACAGACAACTATGGCTACACCTTC | CAVGTDNYGYTF
TRBJ1-1 | TRBV20-1 | few | - | TGCAGTGCTAGATTAAAGGCGTACGACACTGAAGCTTTCTTT | CSARLKAYDTEAFF
TRBJ2-5 | TRBV6-2/TRBV6-3 | many | - | TGTGCCAGCACCTCTATCCAAGAGACCCAGTACTTC | CASTSIQETQYF
TRBJ2-1 | TRBV29-1 | many | - | TGCAGCGTGGCGGGTACTAGGGTGGCTGAGCAGTTCTTC | CSVAGTRVAEQFF
TRBJ2-1 | TRBV20-1 | few | TRBD2 | TGCAGTGCCCGACGGATAGCGGGAGGGCCTTATAATGAGCAGTTCTTC | CSARRIAGGPYNEQFF
TRBJ2-3 | TRBV6-1 | few | TRBD2 | TGTGCCAGCAGTGAACCCGAGCGGGGGTGGAGTAGCGCAGATACGCAGTATTTT | CASSEPERGWSSADTQYF
TRBJ2-3 | TRBV29-1 | many | - | TGCAGCGGGGCAGGGAAAACGCAGTATTTT | CSGAGKTQYF
TRBJ2-5 | TRBV10-3 | - | - | TGTGCCATCAGCGATAATGCAGGGACCTCTCAAGAGACCCAGTACTTC | CAISDNAGTSQETQYF
TRBJ2-1 | TRBV12-3/TRBV12-4 | many | TRBD2 | TGTGCCAGCAGTGAGCGGGAGTGGAACAATGAGCAGTTCTTC | CASSEREWNNEQFF
TRBJ2-4 | TRBV29-1 | many | TRBD1 | TGCAGCGTGACCTTCCGGGACAGAGCCAAAAACATTCAGTACTTC | CSVTFRDRAKNIQYF
TRBJ2-1 | TRBV28 | many | TRBD2 | TGTGCCAGCAGTTTACTCCAAGCGGGAGGGTCGAGTGAGCAGTTCTTC | CASSLLQAGGSSEQFF
TRBJ2-7 | TRBV11-2 | many | TRBD2 | TGTGCCAGCAGCTTAGTGTCTAGCGGGAGGTACGAGCAGTACTTC | CASSLVSSGRYEQYF
TRBJ2-1 | TRBV24-1 | - | TRBD2 | TGTGCCACCAGTGATTCTGGGACTGCCGGGGGGGATGAGCAGTTCTTC | CATSDSGTAGGDEQFF
TRBJ2-5 | TRBV7-2 | many | - | TGTGCCAGCAGCCCAGGGATCCGCGAGACCCAGTACTTC | CASSPGIRETQYF
TRBJ2-5 | TRBV12-3/TRBV12-4 | many | - | TGTGCCAGCAGTTTACGTCTAGTGAAGACCCAGTACTTC | CASSLRLVKTQYF
TRBJ2-3 | TRBV9 | many | - | TGTGCCAGCAGCGTAGTTGAAGATACGCAGTATTTT | CASSVVEDTQYF
TRBJ2-3 | TRBV20-1 | many | TRBD2 | TGCAGTGCTAGAGATCGAACTAGCGTCACCCTCACAGATACGCAGTATTTT | CSARDRTSVTLTDTQYF
TRBJ2-4 | TRBV29-1 | many | - | TGCAGCGTGGAAGCTAACAAGGTGGGAAACATTCAGTACTTC | CSVEANKVGNIQYF
TRBJ1-1 | TRBV5-1 | - | - | TGCGCCAGCAGCTTGAGTGTCACCGCCCGAGGGACTGAAGCTTTCTTT | CASSLSVTARGTEAFF
TRBJ1-6 | TRBV27 | - | TRBD1 | TGTGCCAGCAGTTTAGAGGCAGGGGGAGAGACACCCCTCCACTTT | CASSLEAGGETPLHF
TRBJ2-4 | TRBV21-1 | - | - | TGTGCCAGCAGGAACTTGCGGTGGACAGTTGGTTTACTAGCCAAAAACATTCAGTACTTC | CASRNLRWTVGLLAKNIQYF
TRBJ2-2 | TRBV7-7 | many | - | TGTGCCAGCAGCCCGGGTCCAACCGGGGAGCTGTTTTTT | CASSPGPTGELFF
TRBJ2-5 | TRBV27 | many | TRBD1 | TGTGCCAGCAGTCTCCCGACAGGGGAAGAGACCCAGTACTTC | CASSLPTGEETQYF
TRBJ2-6 | TRBV18 | many | TRBD2 | TGTGCCAGCTCACCGTCTCAGGGACTAACAGGGGCCAACGTCCTGACTTTC | CASSPSQGLTGANVLTF